This TCR beta chain was recorded in a study of blood T cell repertoires in COVID-19. On the study more broadly: Sites in the United States, Italy and Spain provided acute and convalescent COVID-19 samples.

The CDR3 has 14 residues. V lost 0 bases to trimming and J lost 4 bases; unmatched junction nucleotides: 3. Germline V gene sequence: CDR1 GTSNPN, CDR2 SVGIG (reference sequence). Study processing details: Cell counts per sample came from amplifying reference gene primers. Some clones are missing from TCRdb's copy, which holds only in-frame ones; the method was immunoSEQ multiplex PCR. The DNA was the basis for D and trimming; V, J and clone size are from that table. The table lists about 90,000 clones, approximately 80% of them singletons. The sample was peripheral blood. The chain has TRBV30 and TRBJ2-7; 10 nucleotides align to TRBD2. The sequence derives from a woman in her seventies with acute or convalescent COVID-19. The CDR3 region has the DNA TGTGCCTGGAGTGTAGGACTAGCGGATTACGAGCAGTACTTC. The encoded protein is CAWSVGLADYEQYF.